This T cell receptor beta chain was documented in a study of blood T cell repertoires in COVID-19. Study-wide context: Italy, Spain and the United States were the sources of the convalescent and acute COVID-19 samples.

The assay was immunoSEQ multiplex PCR, and TCRdb's table has in-frame clones only and misses some. This table holds about 280,000 clones, 85% to 90% found once. Trimming removed 9 bases from V and 8 bases from J; junction bases left unmatched: 9. This CDR3 has 14 amino acids. CDR1 is SEHNR and CDR2 is FQNEAQ in the germline V gene (reference sequence). Allocation to cohorts depended on clinical history reported by the participants. This rearrangement joins TRBV7-9 to TRBJ2-2; 10 nucleotides match TRBD2. This TCR was sampled from a woman between 25 and 40 years old with acute COVID-19. Sequences were obtained from PBMCs or T cells enriched from blood (not recorded which). The CDR3 DNA follows: TGTGCCAGTACTCGACTAGCGGGTGCGGGGGAGCTGTTTTTT. Protein sequence: CASTRLAGAGELFF.